This TCR beta chain was identified in a study of shared clonotypes between healthy human individuals. Study-level results: When compared with the clonotypes that were shared by all four sorted-subset donors, the non-shared clonotypes turned out to have lower generation probabilities. In general, naive subsets displayed greater estimated richness than memory subsets did.

In germline, CDR1 is SGHAT, CDR2 FQNNGV. The CDR3 extends over 16 amino acids. V lost 6 bases and J lost 8; bases outside the gene matches: 9. This clone was detected only once. Its antigen is unidentified. Sequenced by immunoSEQ multiplex PCR; TCRdb stores in-frame clones only, minus some. The sample has roughly 1,600,000 clones, approximately 98.5% seen once. The sequenced material came from naive CD4+ T cells sorted from blood. As to subset: CD45RA+ positively selected. The sequence was collected from a man aged 25-40 years in good health. The chain couples TRBV11-2 to TRBJ2-1; 14 nucleotides agree with TRBD2. CDR3 in amino acids: CASRRSGTSGSHEQFF. CDR3 nucleotide sequence: TGTGCCAGCAGGCGAAGCGGGACTAGCGGGAGCCATGAGCAGTTCTTC.